Below, 26 T cell receptor beta chains from the same sample are listed, as sequenced in a study of T cells in Graves' hyperthyroidism and ophthalmopathy. From RNA transcripts, TCR beta CDR3 regions were amplified. Primed by the HTBI set, a first-round RT-PCR was run on the TCR CDR3. TCRdb recomputed calls from the multiplex PCR reads with MiXCR, one row per CDR3 protein. In the table there are around 290,000 distinct CDR3 sequences, about an eighth of which are singletons. The sequenced material came from blood. These receptor sequences come from a woman in her thirties or forties with Graves' hyperthyroidism.

At least ten counts were recorded for this clonotype. This chain's CDR3 is CASSFIDRDNEQYF. CDR3 DNA sequence: TGTGCCAGCAGCTTCATCGACAGGGACAACGAGCAGTACTTC. The V call is TRBV5-5, the J call TRBJ2-7; 7 bases match TRBD1. Unmatched junction bases numbered 7, after V lost 2 bases and J lost 5 bases. CDR1 SGHKS and CDR2 YYEKEE come from the germline V gene (reference sequence). The CDR3 totals 14 residues. Complete variable domain (other parts from reference TRBV5-5 and TRBJ2-7): DAGVTQSPTHLIKTRGQQVTLRCSPISGHKSVSWYQQVLGQGPQFIFQYYEKEERGRGNFPDRFSARQFPNYSSELNVNALLLGDSALYLCASSFIDRDNEQYFGPGTRLTVT.

This clonotype was detected ten times or more. Here the CDR3 reads CAISETGTAYGYTF. The CDR3 region has the DNA TGTGCCATCAGTGAGACCGGGACAGCCTATGGCTACACCTTC. V and J are TRBV10-3 and TRBJ1-2; TRBD1 matches 7 bases. Germline assignment: CDR1 ENHRY and CDR2 SYGVKD. Trimming at V came to 2 bases and at J to 4 bases, leaving 4 bases not matched to a gene. This CDR3 spans 14 amino acids.

This clonotype was recorded many times. V and J are TRBV18 and TRBJ1-1; D is possibly TRBD1 (6 bases). The germline gives CDR1 KGHSH, CDR2 LQKENI. The CDR3 is made up of 13 amino acids. The V gene lost 3 bases and the J gene lost 6 bases, with 11 bases spanning the gap. CDR3 DNA sequence: TGTGCCAGCTCACCGCAAGGGGGTTCTGAAGCTTTCTTT. This translates into CASSPQGGSEAFF.

This clonotype was seen at least ten times. This chain uses TRBV28 with TRBJ1-4; possible D gene TRBD1, 6 bases. This CDR3 region has 15 residues. With 1 base removed from V and 8 bases from J, the gap between germline ends came to 14 bases. Germline V CDR1 and CDR2: MDHEN, SYDVKM. For the CDR3, the DNA is TGTGCCAGCAGTTTATTGGGCAACCAGGGGGAAAAACTGTTTTTT. Its protein is CASSLLGNQGEKLFF.

At least ten counts were recorded for this clonotype. One end of the junction fails to match germline, which may point to a read error. CDR3 residues: CASRKRGTDDNEQFF. For the CDR3, the DNA is TGCGCCAGCAGGAAGCGCGGGACCGACGACAATGAGCAGTTCTTC. V usage is TRBV12-3 or TRBV12-4 and J usage is TRBJ2-1; D possibly corresponds to TRBD2 (6 bases). The CDR3 has 15 amino acids.

This clonotype showed up many times. The CDR3 loop reads CASSLDRTAFEAFF. The CDR3, as DNA: TGTGCCAGCAGCTTAGACCGGACAGCCTTTGAAGCTTTCTTT. The genes are TRBV11-2 and TRBJ1-1; tentative D call: TRBD1 (6 bases). Germline V gene lookup returns CDR1 SGHAT and CDR2 FQNNGV. CDR3 length equals 14 residues. Between the trimmed V and J ends, which lost 0 bases and 7 bases, there was a span of 12 bases.

At least ten counts were recorded for this clonotype. V gene TRBV2 combines with J gene TRBJ2-5; D ambiguous. This CDR3 region has 10 residues. CDR1 is SNHLY and CDR2 is FYNNEI in the germline V gene. V lost 5 bases and J 7 bases, leaving 5 bases between the germline ends. This CDR3 is CASSSTTQYF. The CDR3 DNA is TGTGCCAGCAGTTCCACGACCCAGTACTTC.

The chain joins TRBV7-2 to TRBJ2-7; D could derive from TRBD1 or TRBD2 (5 bases each). This CDR3 has 15 amino acids. Germline V gene lookup returns CDR1 SGHTA and CDR2 FQGNSA. V was shortened by 2 bases and J by 0 bases, with 11 bases between the two germline ends. CDR3 nucleotides: TGTGCCAGCAGCTTATTCAGGGAGTTCTCCTACGAGCAGTACTTC. Its translation is CASSLFREFSYEQYF.

DNA of the CDR3: TGTGCCAGCAGCACCTCCGGCCGGGAAGGAAACACCATATATTTT. It encodes CASSTSGREGNTIYF. This rearrangement joins TRBV6-1 to TRBJ1-3; D gene unclear. Looked up from germline, CDR1 is MNHNS and CDR2 is SASEGT. CDR3 length equals 15 residues. Deletions cut 6 bases from V and 4 bases from J, with 16 bases between.

As for this clonotype: A read error may explain this, as a much larger clone is one base away. The chain couples TRBV10-3 to TRBJ2-5, with D possibly being TRBD1 (5 bases). The CDR3 has 13 residues. Looked up from germline, CDR1 is ENHRY and CDR2 is SYGVKD. CDR3: CAISDRNQETRYF. The CDR3 region has the DNA TGTGCCATCAGCGACAGAAACCAAGAGACCCGGTACTTC.

This clonotype occurred many times. The chain joins TRBV28 to TRBJ2-5; no clear D gene. Germline V gene lookup returns CDR1 MDHEN and CDR2 SYDVKM. The V and J ends lost 6 bases and 5 bases respectively, with 10 bases between them. CDR3 length equals 12 residues. In nucleotides, the CDR3 is TGTGCCAGCAGCTCCCCCGGGGAGACCCAGTACTTC. Encoded protein: CASSSPGETQYF.

Turning to this clonotype: At one boundary the junction diverges from the germline segment, which might be a read error. The chain links TRBV5-1 to TRBJ2-1; 14 bases agree with TRBD2. Per the germline V gene, CDR1 is SGHRS and CDR2 is YFSETQ. CDR3 length: 14 residues. The CDR3, as DNA: TGCGCCAGCAGCTTGGATGGGACTAGCGGGAGTCCAGTTTTC. Translated: CASSLDGTSGSPVF.

This clonotype has at least ten counts. Written as DNA, the CDR3 is TGTGCCAGCAGCCCGGGGACAGGGGGAGGCTACACCTTC. Translated, it gives CASSPGTGGGYTF. This chain uses TRBV11-2 with TRBJ1-2, with 11 bases aligning to TRBD1. The CDR3 has 13 amino acids. The V segment lost 5 bases and the J segment 8 bases; nucleotides outside the gene matches: 4. CDR1 SGHAT and CDR2 FQNNGV come from the germline V gene.

This clonotype was counted ten times or more. V and J are TRBV10-3 and TRBJ1-1, with D possibly TRBD1 on 6 matching bases. CDR3 size: 13 residues. Germline CDR1 ENHRY, CDR2 SYGVKD. Trimming removed 8 bases at V and 1 base at J, with 11 bases between. The CDR3 sequence is CAIQQGQNTEAFF. The CDR3 region has the DNA TGTGCCATCCAACAGGGCCAGAACACTGAAGCTTTCTTT.

This clonotype was seen more than once but under ten times. The chain joins TRBV3-1 to TRBJ1-4; the match to TRBD1 covers 10 bases. The CDR3 runs 15 residues. Germline V lookup: CDR1 LGHDT, CDR2 YNNKEL (reference sequence). The V segment lost 4 bases and the J segment 8 bases; nucleotides outside the gene matches: 7. The CDR3 is CASSPWDRGGEKLFF. The CDR3 bases are TGTGCCAGCAGCCCGTGGGACAGGGGAGGGGAAAAACTGTTTTTT.

This clonotype has ten or more counts. The CDR3 spells CASSFPRAPYEQYF. The CDR3 nucleotides read TGTGCCAGCAGTTTTCCCCGGGCCCCCTACGAGCAGTACTTC. This sequence joins TRBV28 and TRBJ2-7; no clear D. Looked up from germline, CDR1 is MDHEN and CDR2 is SYDVKM. Trimming left V 3 bases short and J 2 bases short, with 11 bases between. The CDR3 runs to 14 residues.

This chain joins TRBV15 and TRBJ2-7, with D possibly matching TRBD2 (5 bases). From germline, CDR1 is LNHNV and CDR2 YYDKDF (reference sequence). This CDR3 comprises 14 residues. V was clipped by 1 base and J by 0 bases, with 7 bases between them. The CDR3: CATSRVGSSYEQYF. CDR3 DNA: TGTGCCACCAGCAGAGTTGGGAGCTCCTACGAGCAGTACTTC.

CDR3 DNA sequence: TGTGCCAGCAGCTTAGCGACAGGGACTGGCTACACCTTC. Translation gives CASSLATGTGYTF. The chain has TRBV7-9 and TRBJ1-2; 7 bases align to TRBD1. V lost 0 bases and J lost 7; bases outside the gene matches: 2. Per germline, CDR1 SEHNR and CDR2 FQNEAQ (reference sequence). This CDR3 spans 13 amino acids.

This clonotype was detected many times. The V and J genes are TRBV29-1 and TRBJ1-1; no firm D call. Trimming removed 4 bases at V and 2 bases at J, with 14 bases between. Germline loops: CDR1 SQVTM, CDR2 ANQGSEA. This CDR3 comprises 14 residues. CDR3 region: CSVAISADNTEAFF. The CDR3 bases are TGCAGCGTTGCGATATCGGCCGATAACACTGAAGCTTTCTTT.

This clonotype was recorded many times. The gene calls are TRBV7-9 and TRBJ1-1; D ambiguous. In germline, CDR1 is SEHNR, CDR2 FQNEAQ (reference sequence). This CDR3 is 12 amino acids long. Trimming removed 2 bases at V and 8 bases at J, with 9 bases between. This chain's CDR3 is CASSLPRGEAFF. CDR3 sequence (DNA): TGTGCCAGCAGCTTACCCCGGGGAGAAGCTTTCTTT.

This clonotype was found many times. The V and J genes are TRBV3-1 and TRBJ2-7; the D call may be TRBD1 or TRBD2 (5 bases each). Germline assignment: CDR1 LGHDT and CDR2 YNNKEL (reference sequence). This CDR3 comprises 18 residues. The V end was cut by 1 base, the J end by 5 bases, with 24 bases between. Written as DNA, the CDR3 is TGTGCCAGCAGCCAAGCTCTGGCCTCCGGGACGACCGCTAACGAGCAGTACTTC. Translation gives CASSQALASGTTANEQYF.

A few counts support this clonotype. The chain links TRBV6-1 to TRBJ2-2, with D perhaps matching TRBD2 (5 bases). With 5 bases removed from V and 1 base from J, the gap between germline ends came to 11 bases. The CDR3 is made up of 15 amino acids. Germline CDR1 and CDR2: MNHNS and SASEGT. The CDR3 reads CASSFGGLNTGELFF. CDR3 in DNA: TGTGCCAGCAGTTTTGGAGGATTGAACACCGGGGAGCTGTTTTTT.

The genes are TRBV19 and TRBJ1-1, with 8 nucleotides matching TRBD1. The CDR3 has 16 amino acids. The germline V gene encodes CDR1 LNHDA and CDR2 SQIVND (reference sequence). After removal of 2 bases from V and 6 bases from J, the junction contained 11 bases not matched to a gene. In nucleotides, the CDR3 is TGTGCCAGTAGTATATTGGGGGGACAGGTTACTCCTGAAGCTTTCTTT. Its translation is CASSILGGQVTPEAFF.

Many counts were recorded for this clonotype. The chain joins TRBV13 to TRBJ2-7; perhaps TRBD2 as D (6 bases). This CDR3 has 14 amino acids. Trimming took off 5 bases at V and 4 bases at J, with 15 bases between the two ends. From germline, CDR1 is PRHDT and CDR2 FYEKMQ (reference sequence). This chain's CDR3 is CASSTPGGGYEQYF. DNA of the CDR3: TGTGCCAGCAGCACCCCCGGCGGAGGGTACGAGCAGTACTTC.

This clonotype was found many times. The CDR3 region is CASSFRGLAGAYEQYF. The CDR3 DNA reads as TGTGCCAGCAGCTTCCGGGGACTAGCGGGAGCGTACGAGCAGTACTTC. J is TRBJ2-7 and V is TRBV7-2; 14 bases agree with TRBD2. V lost 3 bases, J lost 4 bases, and 5 bases stayed unmatched. This CDR3 is built from 16 residues. Per the germline V gene, CDR1 is SGHTA and CDR2 is FQGNSA.

Ten or more counts support this clonotype. The chain combines TRBV27 with TRBJ1-1, with unresolved D. CDR3 length: 14 amino acids. V was trimmed by 7 bases and J by 2 bases, leaving 14 bases between them. Germline V gene sequence: CDR1 MNHEY, CDR2 SMNVEV (reference sequence). The CDR3 nucleotides are TGTGCCAGCACCTCCTTGTCCAGAAACACTGAAGCTTTCTTT. It is translated as CASTSLSRNTEAFF.